Listed below are T cell receptor beta chains from one sample, sequenced in a study of graft-versus-host responses after intestinal transplantation. Generated by immunoSEQ multiplex PCR, the TCRdb table keeps only in-frame clones and is missing some. The top ten hold 0.83% of the sample, which has about 85,000 clones, roughly 85% seen once. These receptors' targets are unknown. This sample comprised unstimulated CD4+ T cells sorted from spleen or lymph node cells, obtained before intestinal transplant. The receptors derive from a human donor who received an intestinal transplant. CDR3s include the opening cysteine and the closing phenylalanine or tryptophan. A D gene is named only where the DNA matches it firmly. Size is omitted from some rows. Given values are once, few, many or a class for expanded clones.

cdr3_aa: CSVGQGASTDTQYF
cdr3_nt: TGCAGCGTTGGGCAGGGGGCTAGCACAGATACGCAGTATTTT
v_call: TRBV29-1
clone_size: .
j_call: TRBJ2-3
d_call: TRBD1

cdr3_aa: CASSLGPGGRDTGELFF
cdr3_nt: TGTGCCAGCAGCTTAGGGCCCGGCGGGAGAGACACCGGGGAGCTGTTTTTT
v_call: TRBV7-9
clone_size: few
j_call: TRBJ2-2
d_call: TRBD2

cdr3_aa: CASRPTWGPYSPQHF
cdr3_nt: TGTGCCAGCAGACCGACCTGGGGCCCCTATAGTCCCCAGCATTTT
v_call: TRBV28
clone_size: .
j_call: TRBJ1-5
d_call: .

cdr3_aa: CASSQGRGRGRNEKLFF
cdr3_nt: TGCGCCAGCAGCCAGGGCAGGGGTAGGGGTCGGAATGAAAAACTGTTTTTT
v_call: TRBV4-1
clone_size: few
j_call: TRBJ1-4
d_call: .

cdr3_aa: CASSLGQGAFNEQYF
cdr3_nt: TGTGCCAGCAGCTTGGGACAGGGGGCGTTCAACGAGCAGTACTTC
v_call: TRBV11-2
clone_size: .
j_call: TRBJ2-7
d_call: TRBD1

cdr3_aa: CASRTTGDWGPAFF
cdr3_nt: TGTGCCAGCAGAACAACAGGGGACTGGGGGCCGGCTTTCTTT
v_call: TRBV6-1
clone_size: .
j_call: TRBJ1-1
d_call: TRBD1

cdr3_aa: CASSPRQGRETQYF
cdr3_nt: TGTGCCAGCAGTCCACGACAGGGTCGGGAGACCCAGTACTTC
v_call: TRBV2
clone_size: .
j_call: TRBJ2-5
d_call: TRBD1

cdr3_aa: CASSLSGTHTDTQYF
cdr3_nt: TGTGCCAGTAGTCTCTCCGGGACACACACAGATACGCAGTATTTT
v_call: TRBV19
clone_size: .
j_call: TRBJ2-3
d_call: .

cdr3_aa: CASSLGNSGRETQYF
cdr3_nt: TGTGCCAGCAGCTTAGGGAATAGCGGGAGAGAGACCCAGTACTTC
v_call: TRBV7-9
clone_size: .
j_call: TRBJ2-5
d_call: TRBD2

cdr3_aa: CAIFSLQGRDSSGYGYTF
cdr3_nt: TGTGCCATCTTTTCCTTACAGGGAAGAGATAGTTCTGGTTATGGCTACACCTTC
v_call: TRBV10-3
clone_size: .
j_call: TRBJ1-2
d_call: .

cdr3_aa: CASTQGGRGRNEQFF
cdr3_nt: TGTGCCAGCACACAGGGGGGCAGGGGACGCAATGAGCAGTTCTTC
v_call: TRBV19
clone_size: .
j_call: TRBJ2-1
d_call: TRBD1

cdr3_aa: CASSQDGVAQGDTQYF
cdr3_nt: TGCGCCAGCAGCCAAGATGGCGTGGCCCAGGGAGATACGCAGTATTTT
v_call: TRBV4-1
clone_size: .
j_call: TRBJ2-3
d_call: .

cdr3_aa: CASRARGRETQYF
cdr3_nt: TGTGCCAGCAGGGCCCGGGGTCGGGAGACCCAGTACTTC
v_call: TRBV27
clone_size: .
j_call: TRBJ2-5
d_call: .

cdr3_aa: CASREQGAWNTEAFF
cdr3_nt: TGTGCCAGCAGAGAACAGGGGGCGTGGAACACTGAAGCTTTCTTT
v_call: TRBV28
clone_size: .
j_call: TRBJ1-1
d_call: TRBD1

cdr3_aa: CASSKDFQGLDYGYTF
cdr3_nt: TGTGCCAGCAGCAAAGATTTTCAGGGGCTGGACTATGGCTACACCTTC
v_call: TRBV21-1
clone_size: few
j_call: TRBJ1-2
d_call: .

cdr3_aa: CASSLTGGTEQFF
cdr3_nt: TGTGCCAGCAGCTTAACGGGAGGGACTGAGCAGTTCTTC
v_call: TRBV7-3
clone_size: .
j_call: TRBJ2-1
d_call: TRBD2

cdr3_aa: CASSPKDRFTGELFF
cdr3_nt: TGTGCCAGCTCCCCGAAGGACAGATTCACCGGGGAGCTGTTTTTT
v_call: TRBV18
clone_size: .
j_call: TRBJ2-2
d_call: .

cdr3_aa: CASSLRGEQFF
cdr3_nt: TGTGCCAGCAGTTTGCGTGGTGAGCAGTTCTTC
v_call: TRBV6-5
clone_size: .
j_call: TRBJ2-1
d_call: .

cdr3_aa: CASSSLRGGKETQYF
cdr3_nt: TGTGCCAGCAGCTCCTTACGGGGGGGCAAAGAGACCCAGTACTTC
v_call: TRBV7-2
clone_size: .
j_call: TRBJ2-5
d_call: TRBD2

cdr3_aa: CASRGTGSHEQYF
cdr3_nt: TGTGCCAGCAGGGGGACTGGTAGCCACGAGCAGTACTTC
v_call: TRBV6-6
clone_size: .
j_call: TRBJ2-7
d_call: .

cdr3_aa: CASSYSIPGTEETQYF
cdr3_nt: TGTGCCAGCAGTTACTCGATTCCGGGTACCGAAGAGACCCAGTACTTC
v_call: TRBV6-5
clone_size: .
j_call: TRBJ2-5
d_call: .